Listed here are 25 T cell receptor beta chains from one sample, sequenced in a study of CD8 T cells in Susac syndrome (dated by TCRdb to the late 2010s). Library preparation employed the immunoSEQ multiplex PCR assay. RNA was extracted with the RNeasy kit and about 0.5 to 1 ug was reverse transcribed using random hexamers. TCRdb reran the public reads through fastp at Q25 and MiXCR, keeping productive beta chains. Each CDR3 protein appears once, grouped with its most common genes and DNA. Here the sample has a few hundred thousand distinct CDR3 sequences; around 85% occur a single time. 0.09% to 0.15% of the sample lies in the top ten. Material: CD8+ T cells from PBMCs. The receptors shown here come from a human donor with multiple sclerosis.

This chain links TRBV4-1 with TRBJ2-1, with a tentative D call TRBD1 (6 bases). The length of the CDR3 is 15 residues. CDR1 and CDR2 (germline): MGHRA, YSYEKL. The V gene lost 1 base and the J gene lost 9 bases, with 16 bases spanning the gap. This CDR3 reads CASSQVLDRQIEQFF. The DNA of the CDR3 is TGCGCCAGCAGCCAAGTTCTTGACAGGCAGATTGAGCAGTTCTTC.

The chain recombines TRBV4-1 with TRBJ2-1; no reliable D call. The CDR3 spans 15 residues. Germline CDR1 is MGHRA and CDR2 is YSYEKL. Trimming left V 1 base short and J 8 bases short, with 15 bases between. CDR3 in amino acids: CASSQGWNLHDEQFF. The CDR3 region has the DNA TGCGCCAGCAGCCAAGGCTGGAATCTACACGATGAGCAGTTCTTC.

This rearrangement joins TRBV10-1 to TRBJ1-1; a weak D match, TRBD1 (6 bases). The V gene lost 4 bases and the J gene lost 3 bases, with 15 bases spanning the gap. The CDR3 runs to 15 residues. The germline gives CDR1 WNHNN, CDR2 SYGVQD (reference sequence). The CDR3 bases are TGCGCCAGCAGTGTTGAGGGGGGCGCGGACACTGAAGCTTTCTTT. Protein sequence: CASSVEGGADTEAFF.

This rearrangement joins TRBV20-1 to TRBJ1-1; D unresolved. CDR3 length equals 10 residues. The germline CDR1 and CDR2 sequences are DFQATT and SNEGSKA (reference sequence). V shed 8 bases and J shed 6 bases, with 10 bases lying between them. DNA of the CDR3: TGCAGTACGCCCCCCCCTGAAGCTTTCTTT. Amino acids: CSTPPPEAFF.

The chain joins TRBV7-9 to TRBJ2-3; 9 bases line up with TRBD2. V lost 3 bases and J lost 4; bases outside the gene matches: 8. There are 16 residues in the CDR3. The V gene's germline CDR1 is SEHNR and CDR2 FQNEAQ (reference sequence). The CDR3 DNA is TGTGCCAGCAGCTTGTACCCTAGCGGGGCCCCAGATACGCAGTATTTT. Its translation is CASSLYPSGAPDTQYF.

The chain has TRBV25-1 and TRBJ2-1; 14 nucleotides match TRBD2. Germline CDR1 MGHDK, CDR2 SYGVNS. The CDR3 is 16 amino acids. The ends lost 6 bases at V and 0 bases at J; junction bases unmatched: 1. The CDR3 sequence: CASSGTSGSSYNEQFF. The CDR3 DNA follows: TGTGCCAGCAGCGGGACTAGCGGGAGCTCCTACAATGAGCAGTTCTTC.

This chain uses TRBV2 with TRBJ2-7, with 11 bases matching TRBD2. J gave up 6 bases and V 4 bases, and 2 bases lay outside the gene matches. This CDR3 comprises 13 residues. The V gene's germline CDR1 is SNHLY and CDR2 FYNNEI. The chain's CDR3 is CASSGLAGGEQYF. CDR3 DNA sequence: TGTGCCAGCAGTGGGCTAGCGGGGGGCGAGCAGTACTTC. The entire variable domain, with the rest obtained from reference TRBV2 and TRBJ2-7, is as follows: EPEVTQTPSHQVTQMGQEVILRCVPISNHLYFYWYRQILGQKVEFLVSFYNNEISEKSEIFDDQFSVERPDGSNFTLKIRSTKLEDSAMYFCASSGLAGGEQYFGPGTRLTVT.

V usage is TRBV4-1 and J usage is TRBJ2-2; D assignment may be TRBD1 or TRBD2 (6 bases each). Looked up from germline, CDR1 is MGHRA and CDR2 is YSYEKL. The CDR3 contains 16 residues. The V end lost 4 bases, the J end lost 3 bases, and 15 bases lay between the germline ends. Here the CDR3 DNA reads TGCGCCAGCAGCCCCACCGGGGGCTGGGACACCGGGGAGCTGTTTTTT. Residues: CASSPTGGWDTGELFF.

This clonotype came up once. The CDR3 sequence: CAWSDGAGYLNGYTF. In DNA form, the CDR3 reads TGTGCCTGGAGTGACGGAGCAGGGTATCTTAATGGCTACACCTTC. The J gene is TRBJ1-2, the V gene TRBV30; perhaps TRBD1 as D (5 bases). This CDR3 has 15 amino acids. V lost 1 base and J 6 bases, leaving 18 bases between the germline ends. Germline V gene data show CDR1 as GTSNPN and CDR2 as SVGIG (reference sequence).

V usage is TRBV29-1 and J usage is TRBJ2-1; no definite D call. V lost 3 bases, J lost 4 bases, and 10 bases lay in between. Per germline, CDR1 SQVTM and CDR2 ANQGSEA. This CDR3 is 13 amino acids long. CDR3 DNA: TGCAGCGTTGACAGCGAAAATTACAATGAGCAGTTCTTC. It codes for CSVDSENYNEQFF.

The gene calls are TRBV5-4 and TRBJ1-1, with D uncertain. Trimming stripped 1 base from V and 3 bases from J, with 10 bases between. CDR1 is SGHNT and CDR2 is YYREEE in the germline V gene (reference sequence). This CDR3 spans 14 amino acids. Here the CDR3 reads CASSLNQLYTEAFF. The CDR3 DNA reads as TGTGCCAGCAGCTTGAACCAGCTTTACACTGAAGCTTTCTTT.

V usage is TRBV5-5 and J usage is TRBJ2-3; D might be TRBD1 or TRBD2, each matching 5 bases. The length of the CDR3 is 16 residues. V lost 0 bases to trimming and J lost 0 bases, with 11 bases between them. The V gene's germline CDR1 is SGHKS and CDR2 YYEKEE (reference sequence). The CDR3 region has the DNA TGTGCCAGCAGCTTGGTGGGGGTGGATAGCACAGATACGCAGTATTTT. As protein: CASSLVGVDSTDTQYF.

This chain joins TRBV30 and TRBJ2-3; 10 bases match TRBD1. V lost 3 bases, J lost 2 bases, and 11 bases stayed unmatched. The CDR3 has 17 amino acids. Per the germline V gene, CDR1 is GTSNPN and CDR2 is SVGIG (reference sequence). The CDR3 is CAWSDRDRGYYTDTQYF. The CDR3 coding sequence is TGTGCCTGGAGCGACCGGGACAGGGGCTATTACACAGATACGCAGTATTTT.

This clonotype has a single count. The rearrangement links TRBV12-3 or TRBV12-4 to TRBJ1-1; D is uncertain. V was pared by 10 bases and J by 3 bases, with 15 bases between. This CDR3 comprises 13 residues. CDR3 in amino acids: CATDSVGDTEAFF. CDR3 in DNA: TGTGCCACCGACTCGGTGGGTGACACTGAAGCTTTCTTT.

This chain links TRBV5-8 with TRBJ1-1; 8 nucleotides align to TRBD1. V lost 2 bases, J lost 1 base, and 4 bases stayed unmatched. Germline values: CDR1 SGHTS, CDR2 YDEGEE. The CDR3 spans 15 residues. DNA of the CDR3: TGTGCCAGCAGCTTCCTTGGACAGGGGAACACTGAAGCTTTCTTT. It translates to CASSFLGQGNTEAFF.

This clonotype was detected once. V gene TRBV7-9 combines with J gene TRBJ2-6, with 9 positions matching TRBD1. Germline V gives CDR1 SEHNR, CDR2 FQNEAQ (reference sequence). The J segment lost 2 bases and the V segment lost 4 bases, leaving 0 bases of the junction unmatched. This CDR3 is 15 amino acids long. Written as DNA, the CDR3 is TGTGCCAGCAGCTGGACAGGGGCTGGGGCCAACGTCCTGACTTTC. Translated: CASSWTGAGANVLTF. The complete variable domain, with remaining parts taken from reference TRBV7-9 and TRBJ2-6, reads DTGVSQNPRHKITKRGQNVTFRCDPISEHNRLYWYRQTLGQGPEFLTYFQNEAQLEKSRLLSDRFSAERPKGSFSTLEIQRTEQGDSAMYLCASSWTGAGANVLTFGAGSRLTVL.

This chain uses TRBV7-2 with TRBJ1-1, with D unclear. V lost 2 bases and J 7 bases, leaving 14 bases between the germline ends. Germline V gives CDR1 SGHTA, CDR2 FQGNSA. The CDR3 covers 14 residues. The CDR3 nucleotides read TGTGCCAGCAGCTTAAGAGGACCCACAGATGAAGCTTTCTTT. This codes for CASSLRGPTDEAFF. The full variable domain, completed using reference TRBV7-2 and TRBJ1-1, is GAGVSQSPSNKVTEKGKDVELRCDPISGHTALYWYRQSLGQGLEFLIYFQGNSAPDKSGLPSDRFSAERTGGSVSTLTIQRTQQEDSAVYLCASSLRGPTDEAFFGQGTRLTVV.

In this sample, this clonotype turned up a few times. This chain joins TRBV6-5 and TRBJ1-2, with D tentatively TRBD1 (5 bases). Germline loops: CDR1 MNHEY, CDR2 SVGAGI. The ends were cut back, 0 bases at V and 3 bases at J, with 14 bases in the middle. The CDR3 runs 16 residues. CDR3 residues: CASSYSRDPEDYGYTF. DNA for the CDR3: TGTGCCAGCAGTTACTCGAGGGACCCCGAGGACTATGGCTACACCTTC.

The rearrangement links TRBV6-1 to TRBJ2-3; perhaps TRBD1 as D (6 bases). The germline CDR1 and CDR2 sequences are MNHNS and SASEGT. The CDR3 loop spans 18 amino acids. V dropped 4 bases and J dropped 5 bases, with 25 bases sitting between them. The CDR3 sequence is CASSAALRQAWGLDTQYF. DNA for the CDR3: TGTGCCAGCAGTGCGGCCCTCCGACAGGCATGGGGTCTAGATACGCAGTATTTT.

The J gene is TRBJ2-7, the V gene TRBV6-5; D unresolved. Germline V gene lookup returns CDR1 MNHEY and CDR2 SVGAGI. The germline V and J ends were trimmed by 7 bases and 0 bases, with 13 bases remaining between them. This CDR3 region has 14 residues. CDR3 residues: CASTQTPSSYEQYF. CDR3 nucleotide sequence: TGTGCCAGCACCCAGACCCCGAGCTCCTACGAGCAGTACTTC.

CDR3: CATSRDVSADGYTF. The CDR3 nucleotides read TGTGCCACCAGCAGAGATGTCTCGGCAGACGGCTACACCTTC. J is TRBJ1-2 and V is TRBV15, with unresolved D. Germline CDR1 and CDR2: LNHNV and YYDKDF (reference sequence). CDR3 length: 14 residues. V was cut by 0 bases and J by 8 bases, with 13 bases left in between.

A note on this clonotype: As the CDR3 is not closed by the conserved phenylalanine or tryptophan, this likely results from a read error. The CDR3 region has the DNA TGTGCCTGGGGGACAGGTCATAATTCCTACGAGCAGTACTCC. This translates into CAWGTGHNSYEQYS. V and J are TRBV30 and TRBJ2-7; TRBD1 aligns across 8 bases. Germline-derived CDR1 and CDR2 are GTSNPN and SVGIG (reference sequence). The CDR3 covers 14 residues. The V and J ends lost 5 bases and 1 base, in that order; junction bases with no gene match: 7.

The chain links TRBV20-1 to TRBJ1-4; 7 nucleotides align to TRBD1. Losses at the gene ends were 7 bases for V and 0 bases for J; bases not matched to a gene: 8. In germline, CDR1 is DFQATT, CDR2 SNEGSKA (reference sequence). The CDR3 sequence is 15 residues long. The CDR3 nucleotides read TGCAGTGTAAGGGGGCAGGTCTCAACTAATGAAAAACTGTTTTTT. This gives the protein CSVRGQVSTNEKLFF.

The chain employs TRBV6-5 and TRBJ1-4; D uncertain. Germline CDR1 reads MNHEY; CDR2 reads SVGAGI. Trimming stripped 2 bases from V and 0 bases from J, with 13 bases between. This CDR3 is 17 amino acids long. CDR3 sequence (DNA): TGTGCCAGCAGTTACCTCCCTGCTAGACCAACTAATGAAAAACTGTTTTTT. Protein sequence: CASSYLPARPTNEKLFF.

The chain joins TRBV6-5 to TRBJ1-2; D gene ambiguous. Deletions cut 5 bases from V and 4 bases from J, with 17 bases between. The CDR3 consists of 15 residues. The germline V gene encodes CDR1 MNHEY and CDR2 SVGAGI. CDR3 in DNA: TGTGCCAGCAGTCTCACACAACCTTCGGGCTATGGCTACACCTTC. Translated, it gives CASSLTQPSGYGYTF.